This TCR beta chain comes out of a study of T-cell memory formation after mild COVID-19. Whole-study context: Each donor largely had its own TCR clusters. The study, taken as a whole, reports: From day 15 to 85, contracting clones were balanced between CD4 and CD8, whereas later expanders leaned toward CD4+. Certain responding clones were present in pre-infection memory, suggesting participation of cross-reactive memory. Mainly CM and EM harbored the contracting CD4+ clones; mainly EMRA harbored the CD8+ ones.

This clonotype was detected a few times. Antigen unknown. TCRdb called the 5' RACE reads again in MiXCR, with one record for every CDR3 protein. The table records more than 250,000 distinct CDR3 sequences, 16% of them present only once. The junction had 9 bases not matched to a gene; V was cut back by 6 bases and J by 4 bases. The CDR3 has 14 residues. The germline V gene has CDR1 SQVTM and CDR2 ANQGSEA. The chain couples TRBV29-1 to TRBJ1-2; 9 bases map to TRBD1. This receptor was identified in a man younger than 35 who had mild COVID-19 (a few samples of this study predate the infection). Cell type and time point are not known. The sample consisted of PBMCs or a T cell subset sorted from them (not recorded which). CDR3 residues: CSVQTGGRGYGYTF. For the CDR3, the DNA is TGCAGCGTACAAACAGGGGGCAGAGGCTATGGCTACACCTTC.